This TCR beta chain originates from a study of cytomegalovirus exposure and HLA in healthy donors. The PCR made use of 60 Vbeta and 13 Jbeta primers. Libraries were prepared by immunoSEQ multiplex PCR; TCRdb keeps only in-frame clonotypes and omits some of them. The sample includes around 110,000 clones, around 66% of them seen just once. V dropped 3 bases and J dropped 9; count of bases not matched to a gene: 13. CDR3 length: 16 residues. Germline assignment: CDR1 MNHNS and CDR2 SASEGT. Study-level results: The CMV antigen specificity of a few CMV-associated chains was confirmed through in vitro analysis.

This clone appeared once. As yet, its antigen is unknown. Specimen: PBMCs. The J gene is TRBJ2-5, the V gene TRBV6-1; TRBD1 matches at 10 bases. This TCR was recovered from a woman between 35 and 50 years old in good health and CMV-seropositive. The CDR3 loop is CASSEPGQGSQGAQYF. CDR3 DNA sequence: TGTGCCAGCAGTGAGCCGGGACAGGGGTCGCAGGGGGCCCAGTACTTC.